The clone carrying this T cell receptor beta chain was observed many times. This specimen comes from a study of T cells in Graves' hyperthyroidism and ophthalmopathy. Amplification targeted TCR beta CDR3 regions from RNA transcripts. An initial round of RT-PCR targeting the TCR CDR3 relied on the HTBI primer set. TCRdb ran MiXCR on the multiplex PCR reads and lists one entry per CDR3 protein. The sample lists about 210,000 distinct CDR3 sequences, 15% to 20% occurring once. The CDR3 length is 15 residues. The junction had 6 bases not matched to a gene; V was cut back by 5 bases and J by 5 bases. The germline gives CDR1 SNHLY, CDR2 FYNNEI.

This sequence was found in a man between 50 and 59 years old with Graves' hyperthyroidism. The sample consisted of blood. The V gene is TRBV2, the J gene TRBJ2-1; TRBD1 matches at 10 bases. DNA of the CDR3: TGTGCCAGCAGTCTGCGACAGGGGGCGAACAATGAGCAGTTCTTC. It yields the protein CASSLRQGANNEQFF.